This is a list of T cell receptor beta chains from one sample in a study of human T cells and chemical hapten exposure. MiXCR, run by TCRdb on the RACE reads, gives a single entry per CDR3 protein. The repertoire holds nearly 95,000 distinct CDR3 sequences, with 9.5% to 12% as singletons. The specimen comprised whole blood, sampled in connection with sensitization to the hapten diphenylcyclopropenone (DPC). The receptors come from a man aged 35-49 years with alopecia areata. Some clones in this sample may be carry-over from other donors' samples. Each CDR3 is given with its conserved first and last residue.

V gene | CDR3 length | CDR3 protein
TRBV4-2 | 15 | CASSQELAGAYEQYF
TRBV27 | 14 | CASSFWGRNSPLHF
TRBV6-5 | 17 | CASSPLQSPSLSYEQYF
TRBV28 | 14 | CASSFGPPGTEAFF
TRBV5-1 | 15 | CASSFRGIDTGELFF
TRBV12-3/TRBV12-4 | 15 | CASTPGASSYNEQFF
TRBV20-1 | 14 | CSASPLVRGHEQYF
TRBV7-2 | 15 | CASSLDYTSNQPQHF
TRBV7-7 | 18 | CASSLGTSGSSPYNEQFF
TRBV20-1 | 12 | CSARYLHNEQFF
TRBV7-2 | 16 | CASSLRRETRGETQYF
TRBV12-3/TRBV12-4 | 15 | CASSPQLNSHYEQYF
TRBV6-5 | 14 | CASSSRTGQNIQYF
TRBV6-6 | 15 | CASSYERLEWGEQFF
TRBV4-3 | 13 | CASSHGLHNEQFF
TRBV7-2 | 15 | CASSFGTSGGYEQYF
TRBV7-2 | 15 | CASSISGRAGETQYF
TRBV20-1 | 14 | CSALTSGNSYEQYF
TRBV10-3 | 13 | CAACKDYTDTQYF
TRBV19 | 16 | CASRTGQSGMNTEAFF
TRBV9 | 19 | CASSPGLGAVIVSYNEQFF
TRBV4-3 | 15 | CASREAASGTVPEFF
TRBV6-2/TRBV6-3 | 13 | CASNGQGAREQYF
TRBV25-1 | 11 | CASREGYGYTF
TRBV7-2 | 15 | CASSPRTANNSPLHF
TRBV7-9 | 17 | CASSLRDILDREDEQYF
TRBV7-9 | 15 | CASSSGTSGYNEQFF